This T cell receptor beta chain was found in a study of naive and memory T cell subsets. This clonotype has a count of ten or more. What it binds is not known. The beta constant-region primer was an equimolar mix of two oligonucleotides covering TRBC1 and TRBC2. An oligonucleotide with the SP2 primer and a 12-nucleotide UMI was ligated to the cDNA 3' end. TCRdb recomputed calls from the UMI-ligation and nested PCR reads with MiXCR, one row per CDR3 protein. Among approximately 27,000 distinct CDR3 sequences, around 11% were seen once, and the ten largest hold under 20%. Sorting gates: effector memory CD45RA-CD27-, EMRA CD45RA+CD27-. Study results and limitations: TCR abundance followed a power law differing between naive and memory subsets. RNA-based TCR counts may shift with T cell activation and differentiation.

Sequencing input: effector memory CD4+ T cells from blood. The subset: effector memory, CD45RA- CD27-. The receptor comes from a human donor in good health.

In nucleotides, the CDR3 is TGTGCCAGTAGTTCCCCCGCCGGGACAGTGAACACTGAAGCTTTCTTT. This encodes CASSSPAGTVNTEAFF. The V and J genes are TRBV19 and TRBJ1-1, with 7 bases matching TRBD1. The CDR3 totals 16 residues. V lost 5 bases, J lost 0 bases, and 9 bases stayed unmatched. Germline CDR1 is LNHDA and CDR2 is SQIVND (reference sequence).